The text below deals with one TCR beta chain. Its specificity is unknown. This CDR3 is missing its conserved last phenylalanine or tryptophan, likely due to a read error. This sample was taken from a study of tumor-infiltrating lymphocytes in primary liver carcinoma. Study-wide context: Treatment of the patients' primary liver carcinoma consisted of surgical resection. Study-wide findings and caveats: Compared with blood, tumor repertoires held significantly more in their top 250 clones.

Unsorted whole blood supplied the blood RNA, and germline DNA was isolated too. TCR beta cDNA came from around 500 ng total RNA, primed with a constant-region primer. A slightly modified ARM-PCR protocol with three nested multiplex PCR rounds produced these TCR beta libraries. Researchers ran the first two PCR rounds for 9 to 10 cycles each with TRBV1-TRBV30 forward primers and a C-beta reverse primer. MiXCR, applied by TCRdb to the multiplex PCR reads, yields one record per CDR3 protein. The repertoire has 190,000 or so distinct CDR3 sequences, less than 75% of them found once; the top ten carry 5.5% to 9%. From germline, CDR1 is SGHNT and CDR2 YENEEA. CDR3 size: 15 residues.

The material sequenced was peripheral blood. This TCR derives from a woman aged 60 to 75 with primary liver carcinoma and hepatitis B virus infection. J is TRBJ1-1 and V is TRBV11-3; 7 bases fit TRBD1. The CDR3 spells CASSGPGQTNTEAFC. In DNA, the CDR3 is TGTGCTAGCAGCGGCCCGGGACAGACGAACACTGAAGCTTTCTGT.